A selection of T cell receptor beta chains follows, all from one sample in a study of CD8 T cells in ankylosing spondylitis. TCRdb re-called the 5' RACE reads with MiXCR, one entry per CDR3 protein. The sample has some 220,000 distinct CDR3 sequences; roughly a tenth are singletons. Sequences were obtained from blood, either unsorted or a sorted T cell fraction (not recorded which). These receptor sequences come from a male donor with ankylosing spondylitis or in good health (not recorded which). The CDR3 runs from the conserved cysteine through the conserved F or W. Fields, in order: V gene, D gene, clone size, J gene, CDR3 DNA, CDR3 protein. D genes are given only for firm matches. Size tells how often a clone was seen (once, few, many) or the class of an expanded clone, and some rows leave it out.

TRBV10-3	TRBD2	few	TRBJ2-7	TGTGCCATCAGTGAGGGACTAGCGGTTTCCTACGAGCAGTACTTC	CAISEGLAVSYEQYF
TRBV10-3	-	many	TRBJ1-2	TGTGCCATCAGTGAGTCGATAGTCGGCAGGGACTCAGCTAACTATGGCTACACCTTC	CAISESIVGRDSANYGYTF
TRBV5-1	TRBD1	many	TRBJ1-4	TGCGCCAGCAGCCTGGGACAGACAACAACTAATGAAAAACTGTTTTTT	CASSLGQTTTNEKLFF
TRBV9	TRBD2	many	TRBJ2-1	TGTGCCAGCAGCGCGACTAGCGGGAGGTCCTACAATGAGCAGTTCTTC	CASSATSGRSYNEQFF
TRBV29-1	-	many	TRBJ2-6	TGCAGCGCTCAGTCTGGGGCCAACGTCCTGACTTTC	CSAQSGANVLTF
TRBV27	-	many	TRBJ2-5	TGTGCCAGCAGTTTTCGACTAGGAGACGGGGTTGGAGAGACCCAGTACTTC	CASSFRLGDGVGETQYF
TRBV6-1	-	many	TRBJ2-2	TGTGCCAGTTCCTCGGGGGACCTCACCGGGGAGCTGTTTTTT	CASSSGDLTGELFF
TRBV10-3	TRBD1	-	TRBJ1-5	TGTGCCATCAGTCCTACCGGACAGGGGGGTCGGCCCCAGCATTTT	CAISPTGQGGRPQHF
TRBV30	-	many	TRBJ2-7	TGTGCCTGGAGAAAAATAGGCAACGAGCAGTACTTC	CAWRKIGNEQYF
TRBV9	TRBD1	many	TRBJ1-3	TGTGCCAGCAGCCGGGACAGGCTTGGAAACACCATATATTTT	CASSRDRLGNTIYF
TRBV12-3/TRBV12-4	-	many	TRBJ2-1	TGTGTAACCACGCCTATAAGGGGAGACGATGAGCAGTTCTTC	CVTTPIRGDDEQFF
TRBV2	TRBD1	many	TRBJ1-3	TGTGCCAGCAGTGAATCAGGGACAGGGGGAAACACCATATATTTT	CASSESGTGGNTIYF
TRBV7-9	-	many	TRBJ1-4	TGTGCCAGCAGCCCCCAAAGGGGGGACGAAAAACTGTTTTTT	CASSPQRGDEKLFF
TRBV7-2	TRBD2	once	TRBJ2-1	TGTGCCAGCAGCACGTGGGAGGGATCCTACAATGAGCAGTTCTTC	CASSTWEGSYNEQFF